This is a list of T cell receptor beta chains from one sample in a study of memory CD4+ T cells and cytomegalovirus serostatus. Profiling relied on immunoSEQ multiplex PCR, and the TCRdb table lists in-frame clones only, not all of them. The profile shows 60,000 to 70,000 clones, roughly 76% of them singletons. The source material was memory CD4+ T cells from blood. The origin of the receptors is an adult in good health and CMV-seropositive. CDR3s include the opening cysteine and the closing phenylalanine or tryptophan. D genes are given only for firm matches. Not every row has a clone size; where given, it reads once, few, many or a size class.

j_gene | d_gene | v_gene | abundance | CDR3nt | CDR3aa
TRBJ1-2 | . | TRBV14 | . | TGTGCCAGCAGCCAAGCCAGGGTTGGTGGAAAGGAGACCTTC | CASSQARVGGKETF
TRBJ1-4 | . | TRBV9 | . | TGTGCCAGCAGCGTAGCCCTCGGGGGGGAAAAACTGTTTTTT | CASSVALGGEKLFF
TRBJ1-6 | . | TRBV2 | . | TGTGCCAGCAGTGAACTGGCAGCTTCACCCCTCCACTTT | CASSELAASPLHF
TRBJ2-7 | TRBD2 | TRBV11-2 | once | TGTGCCAGCAGCTTAAAGCTAGCGGGGCTCGAGCAGTACTTC | CASSLKLAGLEQYF
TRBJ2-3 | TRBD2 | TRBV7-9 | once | TGTGCCAGCAGCTTACGGGCTAGCGGGACGGGCACAGATACGCAGTATTTT | CASSLRASGTGTDTQYF
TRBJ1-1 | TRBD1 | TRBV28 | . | TGTGCCAGCAGTTCTTGGGGCAGGGGGAGTACTGAAGCTTTCTTT | CASSSWGRGSTEAFF
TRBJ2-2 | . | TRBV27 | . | TGTGCCAGCAGTTTGAACAGAGACACCGGGGAGCTGTTTTTT | CASSLNRDTGELFF
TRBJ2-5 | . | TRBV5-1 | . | TGCGCCAGCAGCACAATAGACAGCCAAGAGACCCAGTACTTC | CASSTIDSQETQYF
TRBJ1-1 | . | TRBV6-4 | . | TGTGCCAGCAGTGTGCAGGGCGGACACACTGAAGCTTTCTTT | CASSVQGGHTEAFF
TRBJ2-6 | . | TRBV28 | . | TGTGCCAGCAGTCTCTCGACCCTCGAGGCTGGGGCCAACGTCCTGACTTTC | CASSLSTLEAGANVLTF
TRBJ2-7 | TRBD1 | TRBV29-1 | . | TGCAGCGTTGAGGCCGGACAGGGGAGTGACGAGCAGTACTTC | CSVEAGQGSDEQYF
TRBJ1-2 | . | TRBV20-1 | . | TGCAGTGCCGATGCCCTCTATGGCTACACCTTC | CSADALYGYTF
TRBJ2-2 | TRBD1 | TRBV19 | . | TGTGCCAGTAGTATAAGGTTCCGGACAGGGAACACCGGGGAGCTGTTTTTT | CASSIRFRTGNTGELFF
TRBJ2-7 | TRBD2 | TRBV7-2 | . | TGTGCCAGCAGCCTCCCCGGGGGGATCTACGAGCAGTACTTC | CASSLPGGIYEQYF
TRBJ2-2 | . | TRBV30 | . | TGTGCCTGGGCCACTTCCAGGGACACCGGGGAGCTGTTTTTT | CAWATSRDTGELFF
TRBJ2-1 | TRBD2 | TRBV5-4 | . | TGTGCCAGCAGCCCCCCTCCTAGCGGGGTCTACAATGAGCAGTTCTTC | CASSPPPSGVYNEQFF
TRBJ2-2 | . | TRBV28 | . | TGTGCCAGCAGTTTGGGGAGCGTCGGCGGGGAGCTGTTTTTT | CASSLGSVGGELFF